The 5 T cell receptor beta chains below were found in one sample sequenced in a study of blood T cell repertoires in COVID-19. Using immunoSEQ multiplex PCR, the repertoire was profiled, and TCRdb retains in-frame clones only, with some absent. The sample has approximately 210,000 clones; under 90% are singletons. The sample was peripheral blood. The receptors shown here come from an elderly woman with COVID-19, enrolled during active disease.

The chain has TRBV5-1 and TRBJ1-4, with TRBD1 identical over 11 bases. There are 15 residues in the CDR3. CDR1 and CDR2 (germline): SGHRS, YFSETQ. Trimming cost V 3 bases and J 8 bases; bases outside gene matches: 6. The CDR3 loop reads CASSYTGTGGEKLFF. CDR3 DNA: TGCGCCAGCAGCTATACCGGGACAGGGGGAGAAAAACTGTTTTTT.

The J gene is TRBJ2-2, the V gene TRBV3-1 (or the pseudogene TRBV3-2); the match to TRBD2 covers 12 bases. Germline CDR1 reads LGHDT; CDR2 reads YNNKEL (reference sequence). V was clipped by 1 base and J by 8 bases; unmatched bases: 5. The CDR3 is 16 amino acids. The CDR3 loop reads CASSQGTSGIRGELFF. CDR3 sequence (DNA): TGTGCCAGCAGCCAAGGGACTAGCGGGATCCGGGGGGAGCTGTTTTTT.

This clone was seen once. The gene calls are TRBV3-1 (or the pseudogene TRBV3-2) and TRBJ1-4; tentatively, D is TRBD1 (5 bases). Germline V gene lookup returns CDR1 LGHDT and CDR2 YNNKEL (reference sequence). V lost 1 base, J lost 7 bases, and 13 bases lay in between. This CDR3 is 15 amino acids long. The CDR3 here is CASSQVQGNSEKLFF. CDR3 DNA: TGTGCCAGCAGCCAAGTGCAGGGTAATAGTGAAAAACTGTTTTTT.

The count of this clone is one. The chain is built from TRBV6-5 and TRBJ1-1; D call uncertain. V was trimmed by 0 bases and J by 1 base, leaving 9 bases between them. The CDR3 is 15 residues long. Germline V gives CDR1 MNHEY, CDR2 SVGAGI. CDR3 sequence (DNA): TGTGCCAGCAGTTACTCGAGGTCAGAGAACACTGAAGCTTTCTTT. As protein: CASSYSRSENTEAFF.

The chain links TRBV18 to TRBJ1-1; 8 nucleotides agree with TRBD1. The CDR3 covers 17 residues. CDR1 is KGHSH and CDR2 is LQKENI in the germline V gene. Unmatched junction bases numbered 10, after V lost 1 base and J lost 3 bases. The CDR3 region has the DNA TGTGCCAGCTCACCACGGTCAGGGGGCAATACGTACACTGAAGCTTTCTTT. Protein sequence: CASSPRSGGNTYTEAFF.